This is a list of T cell receptor beta chains from one sample in a study of PD-1 blockade in classical Hodgkin lymphoma. Measured with immunoSEQ multiplex PCR; TCRdb has only the in-frame clones, and not every one. The sample has about 25,000 clones; 75% to 90% are singletons. The starting material was CD4+ T cells from blood, obtained before the fourth cycle of nivolumab. These receptors originate from a human donor with classical Hodgkin lymphoma. Each CDR3 is given with its conserved first and last residue. Each record gives: V gene, J gene, clone size, D gene, CDR3 protein, CDR3 DNA. D genes are given only for firm matches. Clone size is shown for a subset of rows, as once, few, many or a class of expanded clone.

V: TRBV6-1
J: TRBJ1-1
size: NA
D: TRBD1
CDR3: CASSTDRGEAFF
DNA: TGTGCCAGCAGTACCGACAGGGGCGAAGCTTTCTTT

V: TRBV7-6
J: TRBJ2-2
size: once
D: TRBD2
CDR3: CASSNSGGANTGELFF
DNA: TGTGCCAGCAGTAATAGCGGGGGGGCGAACACCGGGGAGCTGTTTTTT

V: TRBV19
J: TRBJ1-4
size: once
D: TRBD1
CDR3: CASQDRSPGNEKLFF
DNA: TGTGCCTCCCAGGACAGGTCTCCGGGTAATGAAAAACTGTTTTTT

V: TRBV5-1
J: TRBJ1-2
size: few
D: NA
CDR3: CASSPDNNYGYTF
DNA: TGCGCCAGCAGCCCGGACAATAACTATGGCTACACCTTC

V: TRBV7-8
J: TRBJ2-7
size: NA
D: NA
CDR3: CASSLQGGSYEQYF
DNA: TGTGCCAGCAGCTTACAAGGGGGGTCCTACGAGCAGTACTTC

V: TRBV7-3
J: TRBJ1-4
size: NA
D: NA
CDR3: CASSFYGLATNEKLFF
DNA: TGTGCCAGCAGCTTCTACGGTCTTGCAACTAATGAAAAACTGTTTTTT

V: TRBV7-9
J: TRBJ2-2
size: NA
D: TRBD2
CDR3: CASSFWGAGSTGELFF
DNA: TGTGCCAGCAGCTTTTGGGGAGCGGGGTCCACCGGGGAGCTGTTTTTT

V: TRBV5-5
J: TRBJ2-3
size: NA
D: TRBD1
CDR3: CASSYQGQGFTDTQYF
DNA: TGTGCCAGCAGCTACCAGGGACAGGGGTTTACAGATACGCAGTATTTT

V: TRBV6-4
J: TRBJ2-5
size: NA
D: TRBD2
CDR3: CASTRGELAETQYF
DNA: TGTGCCAGCACGCGGGGGGAACTCGCAGAGACCCAGTACTTC

V: TRBV18
J: TRBJ2-3
size: NA
D: NA
CDR3: CASSPFTDTQYF
DNA: TGTGCCAGCTCACCCTTCACAGATACGCAGTATTTT

V: TRBV11-2
J: TRBJ1-6
size: NA
D: NA
CDR3: CASSLVLANSPLHF
DNA: TGTGCCAGCAGCTTAGTGTTGGCTAATTCACCCCTCCACTTT

V: TRBV7-7
J: TRBJ2-7
size: NA
D: NA
CDR3: CASSTGLGSFEQYF
DNA: TGTGCTAGCTCCACCGGTCTAGGTAGTTTCGAGCAGTACTTC

V: TRBV18
J: TRBJ2-2
size: NA
D: NA
CDR3: CASSPRVVSTGELFF
DNA: TGTGCCAGCTCACCACGTGTGGTGAGCACCGGGGAGCTGTTTTTT

V: TRBV5-5
J: TRBJ1-4
size: NA
D: NA
CDR3: CASSSPGAAAREKLFF
DNA: TGTGCCAGCAGCTCCCCGGGGGCAGCCGCCAGGGAAAAACTGTTTTTT

V: TRBV2
J: TRBJ1-4
size: NA
D: NA
CDR3: CASSVGAGFREKLFF
DNA: TGTGCCAGCAGTGTTGGGGCAGGCTTTCGTGAAAAACTGTTTTTT

V: TRBV7-9
J: TRBJ2-3
size: NA
D: NA
CDR3: CASSYRRTDTQYF
DNA: TGTGCCAGCAGCTATAGACGCACAGATACGCAGTATTTT

V: TRBV18
J: TRBJ1-5
size: once
D: NA
CDR3: CASSPQGTNNQPQHF
DNA: TGTGCCAGCTCACCGCAGGGGACAAACAATCAGCCCCAGCATTTT

V: TRBV7-2
J: TRBJ2-1
size: once
D: NA
CDR3: CASSLDAQLPNEQFF
DNA: TGTGCCAGCAGCTTAGATGCACAGCTACCCAATGAGCAGTTCTTC

V: TRBV6-6
J: TRBJ1-6
size: NA
D: TRBD1
CDR3: CASSYPTGGSLHF
DNA: TGTGCCAGCAGTTACCCGACAGGGGGTTCCCTCCACTTT

V: TRBV14
J: TRBJ2-7
size: few
D: NA
CDR3: CASSQGIEQYF
DNA: TGTGCCAGCAGCCAGGGCATCGAGCAGTACTTC

V: TRBV7-8
J: TRBJ1-1
size: NA
D: NA
CDR3: CASSSPNPNTEAFF
DNA: TGTGCCAGCAGCTCCCCCAACCCGAACACTGAAGCTTTCTTT

V: TRBV6-1
J: TRBJ2-2
size: few
D: NA
CDR3: CATLPKTANTGELFF
DNA: TGTGCCACCCTCCCCAAGACAGCGAACACCGGGGAGCTGTTTTTT

V: TRBV18
J: TRBJ1-6
size: NA
D: NA
CDR3: CASSPIGDYNSPLHF
DNA: TGTGCCAGCTCACCAATTGGAGATTATAATTCACCCCTCCACTTT

V: TRBV5-1
J: TRBJ1-2
size: once
D: NA
CDR3: CASSPQPRGQGSLYGYTF
DNA: TGCGCCAGCAGCCCCCAACCCCGCGGGCAGGGGTCCCTCTATGGCTACACCTTC

V: TRBV7-2
J: TRBJ1-2
size: few
D: NA
CDR3: CASSALGINYGYTF
DNA: TGTGCCAGCAGCGCCCTTGGGATCAACTATGGCTACACCTTC

V: TRBV14
J: TRBJ1-6
size: NA
D: NA
CDR3: CASSQAGTSYTPLHF
DNA: TGTGCCAGCAGCCAAGCCGGGACTTCCTATACACCCCTCCACTTT

V: TRBV30
J: TRBJ1-1
size: NA
D: NA
CDR3: CAWRPQGGAAEAFF
DNA: TGTGCCTGGAGACCTCAGGGAGGAGCCGCTGAAGCTTTCTTT

V: TRBV6-5
J: TRBJ1-1
size: NA
D: NA
CDR3: CASSYLGGQAFF
DNA: TGTGCCAGCAGTTACCTCGGGGGGCAAGCTTTCTTT

V: TRBV2
J: TRBJ2-5
size: NA
D: NA
CDR3: CASSHPRSQETQYF
DNA: TGTGCCAGCAGTCACCCTCGAAGCCAAGAGACCCAGTACTTC